The 16 T cell receptor beta chains below were found in one sample sequenced in a study of cytomegalovirus exposure and HLA in healthy donors. Only in-frame clones appear in the TCRdb table, and some are missing; sequencing was by immunoSEQ multiplex PCR. The top ten hold 4.5% to 5.5% of the sample, which has 140,000 or so clones, approximately 86% seen once. Sequenced material: PBMCs. The receptor source for this set is a man between 18 and 29 years old in good health and CMV-seropositive.

The gene calls are TRBV18 and TRBJ2-1, with 7 bases lining up with TRBD1. This CDR3 has 13 residues. Germline V lookup: CDR1 KGHSH, CDR2 LQKENI. Trimming at V came to 5 bases and at J to 6 bases, leaving 4 bases not matched to a gene. In nucleotides, the CDR3 is TGTGCCAGCTCATCCGACAGGGTCAATGAGCAGTTCTTC. Its translation is CASSSDRVNEQFF.

This chain's CDR3 is CASSLALGQGNYGYTF. The CDR3 DNA is TGTGCCAGCAGCTTAGCGCTGGGACAGGGGAACTATGGCTACACCTTC. The chain uses TRBV7-2 and TRBJ1-2, with 10 bases that match TRBD1. J lost 2 bases, V lost 0 bases, and 3 bases had no gene match. Per the germline V gene, CDR1 is SGHTA and CDR2 is FQGNSA. This CDR3 is 16 amino acids long.

A note on this clone: Germline is not matched at one junction end, which may reflect a read error. The chain combines TRBV5-1 with TRBJ1-2; TRBD1 is a possible D gene (5 bases). The CDR3 contains 10 residues. Germline CDR1 and CDR2: SGHRS and YFSETQ. The DNA of the CDR3 is TGCGACGAGCACTCCGGGACTGCTCCCTTC. Residues: CDEHSGTAPF.

The rearrangement links TRBV5-6 to TRBJ2-7; D is uncertain. Germline lookup yields CDR1 SGHDT and CDR2 YYEEEE. Trimming removed 2 bases at V and 2 bases at J, with 14 bases between. The CDR3 has 15 amino acids. Here the CDR3 DNA reads TGTGCCAGCAGCTTTACGGCAGGCTGGGCCTACGAGCAGTACTTC. Translation gives CASSFTAGWAYEQYF.

V is TRBV5-1 and J is TRBJ1-2, with 7 bases lining up with TRBD1. From germline, CDR1 is SGHRS and CDR2 YFSETQ. J lost 7 bases, V lost 7 bases, and 16 bases had no gene match. The CDR3 is 15 residues long. CDR3 nucleotide sequence: TGCGCCAGCTCGTACCAAGTCCGGGACAGAATTGGCTACACCTTC. It yields the protein CASSYQVRDRIGYTF.

This rearrangement joins TRBV7-2 to TRBJ1-1, with 7 bases that match TRBD1. The CDR3 has 16 residues. J was trimmed by 3 bases and V by 4 bases; bases with no gene match: 11. In germline, CDR1 is SGHTA, CDR2 FQGNSA. The CDR3 nucleotides read TGTGCCAGCAGCTCTCAAGAGAGGACAGGAGACACTGAAGCTTTCTTT. Its translation: CASSSQERTGDTEAFF.

The V gene is TRBV7-3, the J gene TRBJ1-6, with a tentative D call TRBD1 (5 bases). Looked up from germline, CDR1 is SGHTA and CDR2 is FQGTGA. With 2 bases removed from V and 7 bases from J, the gap between germline ends came to 9 bases. This CDR3 region has 14 residues. The DNA of the CDR3 is TGTGCCAGCAGCTTAGTGGCAGGGAATTCACCCCTCCACTTT. Translating gives CASSLVAGNSPLHF. The whole variable domain, remainder taken from reference TRBV7-3 and TRBJ1-6, is GAGVSQTPSNKVTEKGKYVELRCDPISGHTALYWYRQSLGQGPEFLIYFQGTGAADDSGLPNDRFFAVRPEGSVSTLKIQRTERGDSAVYLCASSLVAGNSPLHFGNGTRLTVT.

The rearrangement uses TRBV9 and TRBJ2-2; 8 bases are a match to TRBD2. CDR3 size: 16 residues. Trimming removed 3 bases from V and 6 bases from J; junction bases left unmatched: 10. Germline assignment: CDR1 SGDLS and CDR2 YYNGEE. The CDR3 reads CASSALQDGGAGELFF. The CDR3 region has the DNA TGTGCCAGCAGCGCCCTCCAGGACGGGGGGGCCGGGGAGCTGTTTTTT.

This clone has a single count. V and J are TRBV5-1 and TRBJ2-7, with a possible D match to TRBD2 (5 bases). V was shortened by 4 bases and J by 2 bases, with 10 bases between the two germline ends. Germline CDR1 is SGHRS and CDR2 is YFSETQ. The CDR3 consists of 13 residues. The CDR3 sequence is CASSPGTAYEQYF. The CDR3 bases are TGCGCCAGCAGCCCGGGAACGGCCTACGAGCAGTACTTC. The full variable domain, with the rest looked up from reference TRBV5-1 and TRBJ2-7, is KAGVTQTPRYLIKTRGQQVTLSCSPISGHRSVSWYQQTPGQGLQFLFEYFSETQRNKGNFPGRFSGRQFSNSRSEMNVSTLELGDSALYLCASSPGTAYEQYFGPGTRLTVT.

The CDR3 here is CASSLGRSRGELFF. The CDR3 nucleotides read TGTGCCAGCAGCTTAGGGAGGTCGAGAGGGGAGCTGTTTTTT. The chain is built from TRBV7-2 and TRBJ2-2; D perhaps matches TRBD2 (5 bases). CDR1 SGHTA and CDR2 FQGNSA come from the germline V gene. CDR3 length: 14 residues. The germline V and J ends were trimmed by 1 base and 8 bases, with 11 bases remaining between them.

The rearrangement joins TRBV11-1 to TRBJ1-4; no reliable D call. The CDR3 extends over 15 amino acids. The germline V gene encodes CDR1 SGHAT and CDR2 FQDESV (reference sequence). V gave up 5 bases and J gave up 0 bases, with 10 bases separating them. The CDR3 spells CASSHPTSTNEKLFF. The CDR3 DNA follows: TGTGCCAGCAGCCATCCGACTTCAACTAATGAAAAACTGTTTTTT.

The V gene is TRBV30, the J gene TRBJ2-2; 7 bases match TRBD1. CDR1 and CDR2 from the germline V gene are GTSNPN and SVGIG (reference sequence). This CDR3 has 17 residues. Trimming removed 2 bases from V and 1 base from J; junction bases left unmatched: 10. This CDR3 reads CAWSSDRTGGNTGELFF. As DNA, the CDR3 is TGTGCCTGGAGTTCCGATAGGACAGGCGGGAACACCGGGGAGCTGTTTTTT.

The V gene is TRBV27, the J gene TRBJ2-1; 9 bases map to TRBD2. The CDR3 is 13 amino acids. Trimming removed 8 bases from V and 6 bases from J; junction bases left unmatched: 5. CDR1 and CDR2 from the germline V gene are MNHEY and SMNVEV (reference sequence). CDR3 in DNA: TGTGCCAGCTGTAGCGGGGGAGGCAATGAGCAGTTCTTC. It specifies CASCSGGGNEQFF.

The CDR3 DNA is TGTGCCAGTAGTATAGGCGGAACGGGGGCCTACAATGAGCAGTTCTTC. This gives the protein CASSIGGTGAYNEQFF. The chain uses TRBV19 and TRBJ2-1; a weak D match, TRBD2 (6 bases). Trimming removed 1 base at V and 2 bases at J, with 12 bases between. Germline V gives CDR1 LNHDA, CDR2 SQIVND (reference sequence). The length of the CDR3 is 16 residues.

V gene TRBV6-1 combines with J gene TRBJ2-1; 8 nucleotides align to TRBD1. J gave up 7 bases and V 5 bases, and 10 bases lay outside the gene matches. The CDR3 runs to 15 residues. Germline CDR1 and CDR2: MNHNS and SASEGT. The CDR3 nucleotides are TGTGCCAGCAGTTCTTTCGGACAGGGATTGAATGAGCAGTTCTTC. Its translation is CASSSFGQGLNEQFF.

This clone turned up a few times. The genes are TRBV2 and TRBJ1-1; 8 bases align to TRBD1. The CDR3 length is 13 residues. V lost 10 bases to trimming and J lost 3 bases; unmatched junction nucleotides: 7. Per germline, CDR1 SNHLY and CDR2 FYNNEI. CDR3 region: CATLTGAHTEAFF. The CDR3 DNA is TGTGCCACCCTGACAGGGGCCCACACTGAAGCTTTCTTT.